Each of the 3 T cell receptor beta chains below was sequenced from the same sample in a study of CD8+ T cells in alopecia areata. CD4, CD8alpha, NKG2D, NKG2ACE and other markers guided sorting of pooled cutaneous lymph node cells. Once RNA had been extracted, it was reverse transcribed into cDNA to act as the sequencing template. Only in-frame clones appear in the TCRdb table, and some are missing; sequencing was by immunoSEQ multiplex PCR. Singletons are absent from the sample, which has about 270,000 clones. The sequenced material came from CD4+ T cells sorted from a lymph node. The receptor source for this set is a C3H/HeJ mouse with alopecia areata. The mouse line has the MHC haplotype H2-k.

Comments on this clone: Each gene name is a mouse one. The read stops 4 residues short of the end of the CDR3; the missing end is completed from the germline J gene. Additional DNA sequences in this sample encode the identical CDR3. This chain links TRBV13-2 with TRBJ2-7; maybe TRBD1 (6 bases). Germline CDR1 and CDR2: NNHNN and SYGAGS (reference sequence). This CDR3 is 14 amino acids long. The V and J ends lost 0 bases and 2 bases respectively, with 9 bases between them. This chain's CDR3 is CASGDARGPYEQYF. The sequenced part of the CDR3 DNA is TGTGCCAGCGGTGATGCCAGGGGACCCTAT.

This clone showed up just a few times. Mouse gene names and germline throughout. The read finishes 4 residues shy of the CDR3 end, and the germline J gene is used to complete it. The sample holds other DNA sequences that translate to the same CDR3. The V and J genes are TRBV13-2 and TRBJ2-2; D call uncertain. The CDR3 spans 15 residues. Per germline, CDR1 NNHNN and CDR2 SYGAGS (reference sequence). V lost 0 bases and J 1 base, leaving 7 bases between the germline ends. The CDR3 bases that were read are TGTGCCAGCGGTGATGCTTTGGGAAACACCGGG. Its translation is CASGDALGNTG. The whole CDR3 protein reads CASGDALGNTGQLYF.

With respect to this clone: Gene names and germline match the mouse. The read ends 4 residues early relative to the CDR3; the germline J gene fills the gap. This rearrangement joins TRBV19 to TRBJ2-2; D might be TRBD2 (5 bases). The CDR3 consists of 14 residues. Germline V gives CDR1 FNHDT, CDR2 SITEND (reference sequence). Trimming left V 5 bases short and J 0 bases short, with 8 bases between. Partial CDR3 DNA: TGTGCCAGCAGCTGGGCGACAAACACCGGG. Translating it yields CASSWATNTG. In full, the CDR3 is CASSWATNTGQLYF.